This entry describes one T cell receptor beta chain. Its antigen is unidentified. This CDR3 spans 16 amino acids. Germline assignment: CDR1 MNHEY and CDR2 SVGEGT. The V segment lost 6 bases and the J segment 5 bases; nucleotides outside the gene matches: 15. The table came from immunoSEQ multiplex PCR; TCRdb's copy has only in-frame clones and leaves some out. The sample has some 180,000 clones; 85% to 95% are singletons. This specimen comes from a study of T cell responses to AZD1222 COVID-19 vaccine. Study results and limitations: Vaccine-related CD4 TCRs covered spike, predominating at 160-218 and 743-854. Baseline seropositives among AZD1222 recipients totaled only six or seven. A mostly white British donor set with more females was recruited, and clonal diversity was possibly underestimated.

V and J are TRBV6-2 or TRBV6-3 and TRBJ1-1; 7 positions match TRBD1. The material was peripheral blood, obtained 28 days after the second dose of the MenACWY control vaccine. The sequence was obtained from an adult who received the MenACWY meningococcal vaccine as a control. In DNA form, the CDR3 reads TGTGCCAGCAGCCAAGGGTGGAGGGGGCGGCGGACTGAAGCTTTCTTT. This sequence encodes CASSQGWRGRRTEAFF.